Presented here are 20 T cell receptor beta chains from one specimen sequenced in a study of CD8+ T cells in alopecia areata. In each case, RNA was isolated and then reverse transcribed into cDNA as the sequencing template. Measured with immunoSEQ multiplex PCR; TCRdb has only the in-frame clones, and not every one. This table has 11,000 or so clones, approximately 60% appearing once. Alopecia areata patients provided lesional scalp punch biopsies and peripheral blood. The specimen was skin. Receptors originate from a human donor with alopecia areata.

The V and J genes are TRBV7-9 and TRBJ2-5, with D perhaps TRBD1 (6 bases). V lost 3 bases and J lost 4, with 12 bases in between. The CDR3 extends over 14 amino acids. CDR1 SEHNR and CDR2 FQNEAQ come from the germline V gene (reference sequence). CDR3 protein: CASSFTGFGETQYF. CDR3 nucleotide sequence: TGTGCCAGCAGCTTCACAGGGTTCGGAGAGACCCAGTACTTC.

In its sample, this clone was seen a few times. This chain uses TRBV2 with TRBJ2-7; D remains ambiguous. Germline assignment: CDR1 SNHLY and CDR2 FYNNEI. Trimming removed 10 bases at V and 6 bases at J, with 22 bases between. The CDR3 is 14 amino acids. The DNA of the CDR3 is TGTGCCACCCAAATCTCAGCCCATGGTGGCGAGCAGTACTTC. The encoded protein is CATQISAHGGEQYF.

The table lists this clone with a few counts. The chain joins TRBV10-3 to TRBJ2-7; 9 nucleotides align to TRBD1. Germline V lookup: CDR1 ENHRY, CDR2 SYGVKD. J gave up 5 bases and V 3 bases, and 5 bases lay outside the gene matches. CDR3 length: 14 amino acids. CDR3 bases: TGTGCCATCAGTGACAGGGGACAGGGAAACGAGCAGTACTTC. This codes for CAISDRGQGNEQYF.

The chain combines TRBV28 with TRBJ2-2; no clear D. This CDR3 has 15 residues. Germline V gene data show CDR1 as MDHEN and CDR2 as SYDVKM. V was cut by 3 bases and J by 4 bases, with 12 bases left in between. This chain's CDR3 is CASSFQGRGTGELFF. Written as DNA, the CDR3 is TGTGCCAGCAGTTTCCAAGGGCGAGGCACCGGGGAGCTGTTTTTT.

This chain links TRBV9 with TRBJ2-5; 8 bases align to TRBD2. The CDR3 covers 15 residues. The V gene end was trimmed by 3 bases and the J gene end by 2 bases; junction bases not matched to a gene: 6. Germline V gene lookup returns CDR1 SGDLS and CDR2 YYNGEE. In DNA form, the CDR3 reads TGTGCCAGCAGCGATAGCGGGACACCTCAAGAGACCCAGTACTTC. This translates into CASSDSGTPQETQYF.

The chain uses TRBV28 and TRBJ1-1, with D perhaps matching TRBD1 (5 bases). Germline V lookup: CDR1 MDHEN, CDR2 SYDVKM. V was pared by 2 bases and J by 5 bases, with 15 bases between. There are 15 residues in the CDR3. The CDR3 here is CASSLPRGWGTEAFF. CDR3 bases: TGTGCCAGCAGTTTACCCCGTGGGTGGGGGACTGAAGCTTTCTTT.

The chain is built from TRBV11-2 and TRBJ2-7, with D uncertain. The CDR3 runs 14 residues. Trimming shortened V by 4 bases and J by 1 base, and 11 bases separated the two germline ends. Germline V gene data show CDR1 as SGHAT and CDR2 as FQNNGV. The CDR3, as DNA: TGTGCCAGCAGCTCCGAGCAGGATTCCTACGAGCAGTACTTC. Protein sequence: CASSSEQDSYEQYF.

The chain couples TRBV2 to TRBJ2-1; 8 bases agree with TRBD2. The CDR3 length is 13 residues. Trimming at V came to 10 bases and at J to 0 bases, leaving 2 bases not matched to a gene. Germline V gene lookup returns CDR1 SNHLY and CDR2 FYNNEI. CDR3 loop: CATGLVSYNEQFF. The CDR3, as DNA: TGTGCCACGGGACTAGTCTCCTACAATGAGCAGTTCTTC.

This clone has more than one count but fewer than ten. The chain has TRBV7-9 and TRBJ2-7, with 9 bases matching TRBD1. Germline CDR1 SEHNR, CDR2 FQNEAQ (reference sequence). Losses at the gene ends were 3 bases for V and 5 bases for J; bases not matched to a gene: 5. The CDR3 spans 14 residues. The CDR3: CASSLGTGSHEQYF. In nucleotides, the CDR3 is TGTGCCAGCAGCTTGGGGACAGGGAGCCACGAGCAGTACTTC.

Concerning this clone: A read error may account for a junction end that differs from germline. The J gene is TRBJ2-4, the V gene TRBV18; 7 bases fit TRBD1. The CDR3 is 15 residues long. Germline CDR1 and CDR2: KGHSH and LQKENI. The CDR3 loop reads CASSPLQGSKNIQYF. In DNA, the CDR3 is TGTGCCAGCTCGCCACTACAGGGGTCCAAAAACATTCAGTACTTC.

V is TRBV28 and J is TRBJ1-6; D gene uncertain. Deletions cut 2 bases from V and 7 bases from J, with 12 bases between. This CDR3 spans 15 amino acids. CDR1 MDHEN and CDR2 SYDVKM come from the germline V gene. CDR3 amino acids: CASSLGTHRNSPLHF. In DNA form, the CDR3 reads TGTGCCAGCAGTTTAGGAACGCATCGGAATTCACCCCTCCACTTT.

The chain recombines TRBV7-9 with TRBJ2-7; D gene unclear. V lost 5 bases and J lost 1, with 9 bases in between. This CDR3 comprises 13 residues. Germline V gene data show CDR1 as SEHNR and CDR2 as FQNEAQ (reference sequence). The CDR3 DNA follows: TGTGCCAGCAGCGTTGACTGGTCCTACGAGCAGTACTTC. Translating gives CASSVDWSYEQYF.

This clone was recorded once. The genes are TRBV13 and TRBJ2-1, with D possibly TRBD1 on 5 matching bases. V dropped 6 bases and J dropped 2 bases, with 17 bases sitting between them. There are 16 residues in the CDR3. The germline CDR1 and CDR2 sequences are PRHDT and FYEKMQ (reference sequence). CDR3 region: CASSAVTGEPYNEQFF. The CDR3 DNA reads as TGTGCCAGCAGTGCGGTTACAGGTGAACCCTACAATGAGCAGTTCTTC.

The rearrangement uses TRBV27 and TRBJ1-3; D unresolved. The germline V gene has CDR1 MNHEY and CDR2 SMNVEV (reference sequence). There are 15 residues in the CDR3. V was pared by 4 bases and J by 1 base, with 11 bases between. The CDR3 bases are TGTGCCAGCAGTTCGTCCGGGTCGTCTGGAAACACCATATATTTT. As protein: CASSSSGSSGNTIYF.

This rearrangement joins TRBV6-6 to TRBJ1-1, with D maybe TRBD1 (5 bases). V was shortened by 6 bases and J by 8 bases, with 13 bases between the two germline ends. This CDR3 contains 12 residues. Germline V gives CDR1 MNHNY, CDR2 SVGAGI (reference sequence). The CDR3 here is CASRLGTTEAFF. CDR3 bases: TGTGCCAGCAGACTAGGGACCACCGAAGCTTTCTTT.

The chain joins TRBV7-6 to TRBJ2-3; no clear D gene. CDR1 and CDR2 from the germline V gene are SGHVS and FNYEAQ. Trimming removed 4 bases from V and 4 bases from J, with 15 bases in between. The CDR3 contains 15 residues. This chain's CDR3 is CASSSILVGPDTQYF. Written as DNA, the CDR3 is TGTGCCAGCAGCTCCATTCTAGTAGGGCCAGATACGCAGTATTTT.

In the case of this clone: Additional DNA sequences in this sample encode the identical CDR3. The V gene is TRBV6-5, the J gene TRBJ2-6; tentative D call: TRBD1 (5 bases). Deletions cut 4 bases from V and 3 bases from J, with 10 bases between. CDR1 is MNHEY, CDR2 SVGAGI, per germline. The CDR3 covers 15 residues. DNA of the CDR3: TGTGCCAGCAGTTTGCAGGGTAGTGGGGCCAACGTCCTGACTTTC. Translation gives CASSLQGSGANVLTF.

The CDR3 sequence is CASSSPGSGTDTQYF. The CDR3 DNA follows: TGTGCCAGCAGTTCCCCAGGGAGCGGGACAGATACGCAGTATTTT. The chain is built from TRBV28 and TRBJ2-3; weak D call: TRBD2 (6 bases). The germline gives CDR1 MDHEN, CDR2 SYDVKM. There are 15 residues in the CDR3. Trimming removed 4 bases at V and 3 bases at J, with 14 bases between.

V is TRBV6-5 and J is TRBJ2-1; D is uncertain. Germline loops: CDR1 MNHEY, CDR2 SVGAGI. The CDR3 length is 13 residues. The V and J ends lost 2 bases and 6 bases respectively, with 8 bases between them. The CDR3 loop is CASSYPSSNEQFF. DNA for the CDR3: TGTGCCAGCAGTTACCCAAGCAGCAATGAGCAGTTCTTC.

This sequence joins TRBV5-4 and TRBJ2-3; tentatively, D is TRBD1 (8 bases). Germline loops: CDR1 SGHNT, CDR2 YYREEE (reference sequence). The CDR3 totals 16 residues. Trimming removed 4 bases at V and 1 base at J, with 16 bases between. The CDR3 sequence: CASSSQGAGGTDTQYF. Written as DNA, the CDR3 is TGTGCCAGCAGCAGCCAGGGGGCGGGAGGCACAGATACGCAGTATTTT. Full variable domain (rest looked up from reference TRBV5-4 and TRBJ2-3): ETGVTQSPTHLIKTRGQQVTLRCSSQSGHNTVSWYQQALGQGPQFIFQYYREEENGRGNFPPRFSGLQFPNYSSELNVNALELDDSALYLCASSSQGAGGTDTQYFGPGTRLTVL.